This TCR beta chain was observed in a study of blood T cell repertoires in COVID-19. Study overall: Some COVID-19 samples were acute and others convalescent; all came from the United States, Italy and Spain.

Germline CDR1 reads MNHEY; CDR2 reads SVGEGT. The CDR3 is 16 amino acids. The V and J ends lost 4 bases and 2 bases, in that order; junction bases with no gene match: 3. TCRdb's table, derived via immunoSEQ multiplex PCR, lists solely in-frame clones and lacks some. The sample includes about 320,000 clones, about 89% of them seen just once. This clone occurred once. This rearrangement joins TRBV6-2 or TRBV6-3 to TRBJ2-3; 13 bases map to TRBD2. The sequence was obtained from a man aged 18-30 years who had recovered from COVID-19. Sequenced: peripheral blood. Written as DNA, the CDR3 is TGTGCCAGCAGTTTCGGACTAGCGGGGGCCACAGATACGCAGTATTTT. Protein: CASSFGLAGATDTQYF.